This T cell receptor (beta chain) was identified in a study of identical twins. From the 5' RACE reads, TCRdb called clonotypes with MiXCR, one entry per CDR3 protein. Counted here are about 240,000 distinct CDR3 sequences, roughly a tenth occurring once; the ten biggest clones make up more than 8%. The CDR3 loop spans 13 amino acids. The germline V gene encodes CDR1 MNHNS and CDR2 SASEGT. V was clipped by 7 bases and J by 10 bases, with 14 bases between them. Material: memory T cells sorted from blood. The gene calls are TRBV6-1 and TRBJ1-6; D gene ambiguous. The receptor's source is a man aged 50 to 59 in good health. CDR3 bases: TGTGCCAGCACCCCCGGGGAGGCATCACCCCTCCACTTT. It yields the protein CASTPGEASPLHF.